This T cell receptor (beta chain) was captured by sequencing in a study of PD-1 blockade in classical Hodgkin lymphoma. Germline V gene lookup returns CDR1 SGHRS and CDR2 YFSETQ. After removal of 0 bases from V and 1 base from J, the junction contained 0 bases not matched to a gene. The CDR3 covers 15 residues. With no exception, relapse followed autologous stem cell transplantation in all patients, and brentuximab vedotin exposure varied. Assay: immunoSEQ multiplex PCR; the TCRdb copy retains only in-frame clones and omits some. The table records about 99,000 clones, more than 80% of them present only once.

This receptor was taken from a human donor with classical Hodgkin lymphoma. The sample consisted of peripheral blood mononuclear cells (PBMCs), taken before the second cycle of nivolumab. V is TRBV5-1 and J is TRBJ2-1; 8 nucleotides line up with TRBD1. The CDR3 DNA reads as TGCGCCAGCAGCTTGGGGACAGGGTCCTACAATGAGCAGTTCTTC. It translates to CASSLGTGSYNEQFF.